Shown below are 3 T cell receptor beta chains from a single sample sequenced in a study of regulatory T cells in long-lasting Graves disease. This sample's time point: newly diagnosed GD, antithyroid drugs for less than 3 months. Generation of the TCR library employed RNA extracted from PBMCs. With iRepertoire HTBI primers and Arm-PCR of CDR3 regions, TCR beta libraries were built. TCRdb called the multiplex PCR reads again in MiXCR, with one record for every CDR3 protein. Of roughly 610,000 distinct CDR3 sequences detected, around 15% appear once; the ten largest clones hold around 19%. These sequences were also reported in another study, on T cells in Graves' hyperthyroidism and ophthalmopathy.

This material consisted of peripheral blood mononuclear cells (PBMCs), taken at new diagnosis, from a patient treated with antithyroid drugs. Source of these receptors: a woman in her 30s with Graves disease.

The chain joins TRBV5-6 to TRBJ2-7, with 10 nucleotides matching TRBD2. CDR1 is SGHDT, CDR2 YYEEEE, per germline. V lost 4 bases to trimming and J lost 3 bases; unmatched junction nucleotides: 10. The CDR3 extends over 16 amino acids. Here the CDR3 reads CASSHLAGVSNYEQYF. CDR3 DNA sequence: TGTGCCAGCAGCCACCTAGCGGGAGTGAGCAACTACGAGCAGTACTTC.

This clonotype was detected many times. The chain couples TRBV20-1 to TRBJ1-4, with 8 bases identical to TRBD1. With 6 bases clipped from V and 6 bases from J, the junction kept 6 bases outside the gene matches. Germline CDR1 DFQATT, CDR2 SNEGSKA (reference sequence). The length of the CDR3 is 13 residues. This CDR3 is CSARRTGHEKLFF. The CDR3, as DNA: TGCAGTGCGCGTCGGACAGGGCATGAAAAACTGTTTTTT.

The DNA of the CDR3 is TGTGCCAGCAGTCATTCGGGGTCCCGACTAAAGAAAGTCTGGACCGGGGAGCTGTTTTTT. Its translation: CASSHSGSRLKKVWTGELFF. This chain uses TRBV6-2 or TRBV6-3 with TRBJ2-2, with D possibly matching TRBD2 (5 bases). This CDR3 has 20 amino acids. V lost 5 bases to trimming and J lost 5 bases, with 30 bases between them. Germline V gene data show CDR1 as MNHEY and CDR2 as SVGEGT.